Detailed here is one T cell receptor beta chain. In germline, CDR1 is SQVTM, CDR2 ANQGSEA. The CDR3 has 13 amino acids. V was trimmed by 7 bases and J by 7 bases, leaving 17 bases between them. The source of the sample is a study of Ad26.COV2.S vaccination and SARS-CoV-2 variants. Study in general: A COV1001 Ad26.COV2.S trial-arm participant provided the sample.

Some clones are missing from TCRdb's copy, which holds only in-frame ones; the method was immunoSEQ multiplex PCR. Of 350,000 to 500,000 clones listed, less than 95% are singletons. The sample's treatment: 19 received Ad26.COV2.S at low or high dose, single or two shots; several received placebo; per-sample allocation not given. The samples were gathered on day 63 after the first injection of vaccine or placebo. The vaccine delivered Wuhan-strain SARS-CoV-2 spike through an Ad26 vector. The chain recombines TRBV29-1 with TRBJ2-1; maybe TRBD1 (5 bases). This TCR was recovered from a person aged 18-60 years who received the Ad26.COV2.S COVID-19 vaccine or a placebo. The specimen was peripheral blood, collected in a trial of Ad26.COV2.S vaccine versus placebo. CDR3 sequence reads: CSAIPTGRNEQFF. The CDR3, as DNA: TGCAGCGCGATACCCACAGGAAGAAATGAGCAGTTCTTC.